A selection of T cell receptor beta chains follows, all from one sample in a study of blood T cell repertoires in COVID-19. Produced via immunoSEQ multiplex PCR; TCRdb's table is partial and in-frame only. The sample includes roughly 100,000 clones, about 80% of them seen just once. Sequenced material: peripheral blood. The receptors here all came from a human donor in a cohort sampled during active COVID-19. Both conserved end residues are part of each CDR3. A D gene is named only where the DNA matches it firmly. The size field is filled for only some rows; it gives once, few, many or a size class.

size: NA; J: TRBJ2-7; length: 17; D: TRBD2; V: TRBV3-1/TRBV3-2; CDR3: CASSQRRLAGFSYEQYF; DNA: TGTGCCAGCAGCCAAAGGAGACTAGCGGGTTTCTCCTACGAGCAGTACTTC
size: few; J: TRBJ1-4; length: 15; D: NA; V: TRBV3-1/TRBV3-2; CDR3: CASSPDWGQGEKLFF; DNA: TGTGCCAGCAGCCCCGATTGGGGGCAGGGTGAAAAACTGTTTTTT
size: NA; J: TRBJ1-2; length: 12; D: TRBD1; V: TRBV29-1; CDR3: CSAYRDSWGYTF; DNA: TGCAGCGCATATCGGGACAGTTGGGGCTACACCTTC
size: NA; J: TRBJ2-3; length: 15; D: TRBD2; V: TRBV5-1; CDR3: CASRWTSGSGDTQYF; DNA: TGCGCCAGCAGGTGGACTAGCGGGAGTGGAGATACGCAGTATTTT
size: NA; J: TRBJ1-2; length: 13; D: TRBD1; V: TRBV7-3; CDR3: CASRHEQGRGYTF; DNA: TGTGCCAGCAGGCACGAACAGGGGAGAGGCTACACCTTC
size: once; J: TRBJ2-4; length: 15; D: NA; V: TRBV7-9; CDR3: CASSPVVWGENIQYF; DNA: TGTGCCAGCAGCCCGGTGGTTTGGGGGGAAAACATTCAGTACTTC
size: NA; J: TRBJ2-7; length: 12; D: NA; V: TRBV5-6; CDR3: CASSLALYEQYF; DNA: TGTGCCAGCAGCTTGGCCCTCTACGAGCAGTACTTC
size: few; J: TRBJ2-7; length: 17; D: NA; V: TRBV5-1; CDR3: CASSENPRGGPPYEQYF; DNA: TGCGCCAGCAGCGAAAATCCGAGGGGGGGGCCCCCCTACGAGCAGTACTTC
size: NA; J: TRBJ2-4; length: 16; D: TRBD2; V: TRBV2; CDR3: CASSRGLASSKNIQYF; DNA: TGTGCCAGCAGCCGAGGACTAGCGAGTAGTAAAAACATTCAGTACTTC
size: NA; J: TRBJ1-4; length: 14; D: TRBD1; V: TRBV7-2; CDR3: CASGRQGSNEKLFF; DNA: TGTGCCAGCGGGCGACAGGGGTCTAATGAAAAACTGTTTTTT
size: NA; J: TRBJ2-7; length: 14; D: NA; V: TRBV28; CDR3: CASSRIGGSYEQYF; DNA: TGTGCCAGCAGTCGAATAGGGGGCTCCTACGAGCAGTACTTC
size: NA; J: TRBJ1-1; length: 13; D: TRBD1; V: TRBV29-1; CDR3: CSVDPDRDTEAFF; DNA: TGCAGCGTTGACCCAGACAGGGACACTGAAGCTTTCTTT
size: NA; J: TRBJ2-2; length: 17; D: TRBD2; V: TRBV18; CDR3: CASSLILADRTTGELFF; DNA: TGTGCCAGCTCACTAATACTAGCGGATCGAACTACCGGGGAGCTGTTTTTT